The 26 T cell receptor beta chains below all came from one sample that was sequenced in a study of blood T cell repertoires in COVID-19. Clones were sequenced by immunoSEQ multiplex PCR, and TCRdb holds only the in-frame ones, with some missing. The table includes 200,000 to 300,000 clones, 75% to 90% detected once. The specimen sequenced was peripheral blood. The origin of the receptors is a man aged 55 to 70 who had recovered from COVID-19.

This clone was seen once. The rearrangement uses TRBV5-1 and TRBJ2-3, with TRBD2 identical over 7 bases. V lost 0 bases and J lost 4; bases outside the gene matches: 5. This CDR3 is 15 amino acids long. Germline assignment: CDR1 SGHRS and CDR2 YFSETQ. CDR3 loop: CASSLGTSSADTQYF. CDR3 coding DNA: TGCGCCAGCAGCTTGGGGACTAGTAGCGCAGATACGCAGTATTTT.

In its sample, this clone was seen once. V usage is TRBV18 and J usage is TRBJ1-1; the match to TRBD1 covers 8 bases. Per germline, CDR1 KGHSH and CDR2 LQKENI. The length of the CDR3 is 16 residues. Trimming at V came to 4 bases and at J to 2 bases, leaving 9 bases not matched to a gene. CDR3 DNA: TGTGCCAGCTCACTGAAAAGCGGGACAGGAAACACTGAAGCTTTCTTT. This gives the protein CASSLKSGTGNTEAFF.

This chain joins TRBV5-1 and TRBJ1-2, with TRBD1 matching over 7 bases. The germline V gene has CDR1 SGHRS and CDR2 YFSETQ. This CDR3 contains 15 residues. The trim removed 4 bases at V and 3 bases at J, leaving 9 bases unmatched. CDR3 in amino acids: CASSTKTGTDYGYTF. CDR3 in DNA: TGCGCCAGCAGCACCAAGACAGGGACCGACTATGGCTACACCTTC.

The genes are TRBV18 and TRBJ2-2; possibly TRBD2 for D (6 bases). This CDR3 contains 16 residues. Germline CDR1 reads KGHSH; CDR2 reads LQKENI. Trimming removed 5 bases at V and 5 bases at J, with 18 bases between. In nucleotides, the CDR3 is TGTGCCAGCTCAACGAACCAAAATGGGGGGACCGGGGAGCTGTTTTTT. This translates into CASSTNQNGGTGELFF.

The sample holds one count of this clone. CDR3 bases: TGTGCCAGCAGTGAATCCCCCCGGGGGATTCAGTACTTC. Amino acids: CASSESPRGIQYF. The J gene is TRBJ2-4, the V gene TRBV25-1; D perhaps matches TRBD2 (6 bases). Germline-derived CDR1 and CDR2 are MGHDK and SYGVNS. This CDR3 has 13 amino acids. Trimming removed 1 base at V and 10 bases at J, with 11 bases between.

This chain connects TRBV2 to TRBJ2-2; unclear D gene. The germline CDR1 and CDR2 sequences are SNHLY and FYNNEI. With 4 bases removed from V and 0 bases from J, the gap between germline ends came to 6 bases. This CDR3 is 14 amino acids long. The DNA for the CDR3 is TGTGCCAGCAGTGTCGGTTCGAACACCGGGGAGCTGTTTTTT. It yields the protein CASSVGSNTGELFF. The full variable domain, in which reference TRBV2 and TRBJ2-2 provide the parts outside the CDR3, is EPEVTQTPSHQVTQMGQEVILRCVPISNHLYFYWYRQILGQKVEFLVSFYNNEISEKSEIFDDQFSVERPDGSNFTLKIRSTKLEDSAMYFCASSVGSNTGELFFGEGSRLTVL.

The chain employs TRBV10-3 and TRBJ1-3, with unresolved D. CDR1 and CDR2 (germline): ENHRY, SYGVKD. V lost 10 bases and J 0 bases, leaving 7 bases between the germline ends. The CDR3 is made up of 12 amino acids. In DNA, the CDR3 is TGTGCCACTCGAGACTCTGGAAACACCATATATTTT. It specifies CATRDSGNTIYF.

V is TRBV20-1 and J is TRBJ1-6; D perhaps matches TRBD1 (5 bases). This CDR3 has 11 amino acids. Germline assignment: CDR1 DFQATT and CDR2 SNEGSKA (reference sequence). The germline V and J ends were trimmed by 8 bases and 11 bases, with 13 bases remaining between them. CDR3 in DNA: TGCAGTCCCCAAGGGGTTACACCCCTCCACTTT. This gives the protein CSPQGVTPLHF.

The rearrangement joins TRBV28 to TRBJ1-5, with D tentatively TRBD1 (6 bases). V lost 1 base and J 5 bases, leaving 6 bases between the germline ends. The CDR3 is 13 residues long. Germline V gene sequence: CDR1 MDHEN, CDR2 SYDVKM. CDR3 region: CASSLSGDQPQHF. The CDR3 region has the DNA TGTGCCAGCAGTTTATCAGGGGATCAGCCCCAGCATTTT.

The genes are TRBV19 and TRBJ1-2; no clear D gene. V lost 4 bases and J 1 base, leaving 22 bases between the germline ends. The CDR3 consists of 18 residues. In germline, CDR1 is LNHDA, CDR2 SQIVND (reference sequence). The CDR3 reads CASSTRISLPRDNYGYTF. CDR3 nucleotide sequence: TGTGCCAGTAGTACGCGAATCTCTCTCCCACGAGATAACTATGGCTACACCTTC.

This rearrangement joins TRBV2 to TRBJ1-1, with D hard to call. V dropped 4 bases and J dropped 1 base, with 7 bases sitting between them. The CDR3 has 13 residues. Germline lookup yields CDR1 SNHLY and CDR2 FYNNEI. CDR3 in DNA: TGTGCCAGCAGTGTAGACACGAACACTGAAGCTTTCTTT. It encodes CASSVDTNTEAFF.

This sequence joins TRBV19 and TRBJ2-1; 8 bases are shared with TRBD2. The CDR3 runs 15 residues. Germline-derived CDR1 and CDR2 are LNHDA and SQIVND (reference sequence). The ends lost 7 bases at V and 7 bases at J; junction bases unmatched: 12. The CDR3 sequence is CASTLPSGGSNEQFF. The CDR3 nucleotides are TGTGCCAGTACACTCCCCAGCGGGGGTTCGAATGAGCAGTTCTTC.

V and J are TRBV5-1 and TRBJ2-1, with 12 bases aligning to TRBD2. CDR3 length: 15 residues. Germline V CDR1 and CDR2: SGHRS, YFSETQ. The V and J ends lost 5 bases and 9 bases, in that order; junction bases with no gene match: 9. CDR3 nucleotides: TGCGCCAGCAGATACCTAGCGGGGGGGCCTGGTGAGCAGTTCTTC. This translates into CASRYLAGGPGEQFF.

On this clone: Sequence at one end of the junction differs from germline and may be a read error. The rearrangement links TRBV6-1 to TRBJ1-1, with D uncertain. The germline CDR1 and CDR2 sequences are MNHNS and SASEGT. CDR3 length: 12 amino acids. The CDR3 here is CASSEAAMRVLF. The DNA for the CDR3 is TGTGCCAGCAGTGAAGCGGCTATGCGGGTTCTCTTT.

This clone was seen a single time. The J gene is TRBJ1-6, the V gene TRBV28; 9 bases map to TRBD1. V lost 5 bases, J lost 10 bases, and 12 bases stayed unmatched. This CDR3 has 16 residues. Per germline, CDR1 MDHEN and CDR2 SYDVKM. The CDR3 is CASSPGQGYIGSPLHF. The CDR3 region has the DNA TGTGCCAGCAGTCCGGGACAGGGATATATCGGATCACCCCTCCACTTT.

V gene TRBV10-2 combines with J gene TRBJ2-1, with D unresolved. Germline V gene data show CDR1 as WSHSY and CDR2 as SAAADI. V lost 3 bases to trimming and J lost 4 bases, with 4 bases between them. The CDR3 extends over 12 amino acids. The CDR3 protein is CASSDRYNEQFF. The CDR3 DNA is TGCGCCAGCAGTGACAGGTACAATGAGCAGTTCTTC.

This CDR3 reads CASSRTGWNEKLFF. In DNA, the CDR3 is TGTGCCAGCAGCCGGACAGGGTGGAATGAAAAACTGTTTTTT. The rearrangement joins TRBV6-5 to TRBJ1-4; 8 bases are shared with TRBD1. CDR1 and CDR2 from the germline V gene are MNHEY and SVGAGI. The trim removed 6 bases at V and 5 bases at J, leaving 5 bases unmatched. The CDR3 runs 14 residues.

The CDR3 DNA reads TGTGCCAGCAGCCCTAGCGGGGGGTCAGCCGGGGAGCTGTTTTTT. The encoded protein is CASSPSGGSAGELFF. The chain carries TRBV7-2 and TRBJ2-2; 11 nucleotides agree with TRBD2. The V and J ends lost 5 bases and 6 bases, in that order; junction bases with no gene match: 5. The germline V gene has CDR1 SGHTA and CDR2 FQGNSA. This CDR3 is 15 amino acids long. Complete variable domain (other parts from reference TRBV7-2 and TRBJ2-2): GAGVSQSPSNKVTEKGKDVELRCDPISGHTALYWYRQSLGQGLEFLIYFQGNSAPDKSGLPSDRFSAERTGGSVSTLTIQRTQQEDSAVYLCASSPSGGSAGELFFGEGSRLTVL.

This clone occurred once. This CDR3 reads CASSPTLVQGWGYTF. CDR3 in DNA: TGTGCCAGCAGCCCCACTCTGGTCCAGGGATGGGGCTACACCTTC. This chain links TRBV9 with TRBJ1-2, with D perhaps TRBD1 (5 bases). V was clipped by 4 bases and J by 8 bases, with 21 bases between them. From germline, CDR1 is SGDLS and CDR2 YYNGEE. There are 15 residues in the CDR3.

J is TRBJ1-2 and V is TRBV6-2 or TRBV6-3, with D possibly matching TRBD1 (5 bases). V lost 0 bases and J lost 2, with 10 bases in between. CDR3 length: 15 residues. Germline CDR1 reads MNHEY; CDR2 reads SVGEGT. CDR3 bases: TGTGCCAGCAGTTACTCGTCCGCAGGGAACTATGGCTACACCTTC. This translates into CASSYSSAGNYGYTF.

This chain links TRBV19 with TRBJ2-1, with TRBD2 identical over 11 bases. The CDR3 has 15 amino acids. The J segment lost 6 bases and the V segment lost 6 bases, leaving 7 bases of the junction unmatched. Germline CDR1 and CDR2: LNHDA and SQIVND (reference sequence). The CDR3 sequence is CASSRLAGSANEQFF. The CDR3, as DNA: TGTGCCAGTAGCCGACTAGCGGGGTCAGCCAATGAGCAGTTCTTC.

The chain uses TRBV12-3 or TRBV12-4 and TRBJ1-1; D is undetermined. Trimming pared 1 base from V and 4 bases from J, leaving 7 bases between. The CDR3 covers 13 residues. The CDR3 is CASSLGRFTEAFF. The CDR3 bases are TGTGCCAGCAGTTTAGGGCGGTTCACTGAAGCTTTCTTT.

This clone was observed at least ten times. The chain has TRBV6-6 and TRBJ1-2, with a possible D match to TRBD1 (6 bases). The ends were cut back, 6 bases at V and 2 bases at J, with 19 bases in the middle. The germline V gene has CDR1 MNHNY and CDR2 SVGAGI (reference sequence). The CDR3 extends over 16 amino acids. The CDR3, as DNA: TGTGCCAGCAGACAAAATACCGAGGACAGAAACTATGGCTACACCTTC. It yields the protein CASRQNTEDRNYGYTF.

The chain recombines TRBV7-9 with TRBJ2-3; the match to TRBD2 covers 10 bases. Germline V CDR1 and CDR2: SEHNR, FQNEAQ (reference sequence). The CDR3 runs 15 residues. J gave up 3 bases and V 3 bases, and 3 bases lay outside the gene matches. The CDR3 nucleotides read TGTGCCAGCAGCTTGGGGACTAGCGATACAGATACGCAGTATTTT. Protein: CASSLGTSDTDTQYF.

This chain links TRBV3-1 (or the pseudogene TRBV3-2) with TRBJ2-3; D is unclear. The V gene's germline CDR1 is LGHDT and CDR2 YNNKEL (reference sequence). The V end lost 1 base, the J end lost 6 bases, and 11 bases lay between the germline ends. The CDR3 runs 14 residues. Here the CDR3 reads CASSQAAGRDTQYF. The CDR3 bases are TGTGCCAGCAGCCAAGCGGCAGGTCGGGATACGCAGTATTTT.

The rearrangement links TRBV7-6 to TRBJ2-7, with TRBD1 matching over 8 bases. Germline assignment: CDR1 SGHVS and CDR2 FNYEAQ. V lost 4 bases to trimming and J lost 2 bases; unmatched junction nucleotides: 7. CDR3 size: 15 residues. CDR3 DNA: TGTGCCAGCAGCTCGAACCGGACAGGGCCCTACGAGCAGTACTTC. It specifies CASSSNRTGPYEQYF.